The 12 T cell receptor beta chains listed next were all sequenced from one sample in a study of long-term antiretroviral therapy in people with HIV. Samples were assayed with immunoSEQ v3.0 at survey level. TCRdb keeps only in-frame clones here, not all; method: immunoSEQ multiplex PCR. The sample includes about 40,000 clones, under 85% of them seen just once. The sequencing used unsorted PBMCs, collected 1 year after starting antiretroviral therapy. The receptors shown here come from a young man with HIV.

This chain uses TRBV6-4 with TRBJ1-2; TRBD1 aligns across 7 bases. The V gene's germline CDR1 is MRHNA and CDR2 SNTAGT. The CDR3 runs to 16 residues. The ends lost 5 bases at V and 5 bases at J; junction bases unmatched: 14. CDR3 residues: CASSPRGDKRLYGYTF. The DNA of the CDR3 is TGTGCCAGCAGTCCCAGGGGGGATAAGCGTCTTTATGGCTACACCTTC.

V and J are TRBV19 and TRBJ2-2, with TRBD1 matching over 9 bases. The ends lost 3 bases at V and 4 bases at J; junction bases unmatched: 6. This CDR3 is 16 amino acids long. From germline, CDR1 is LNHDA and CDR2 SQIVND (reference sequence). Written as DNA, the CDR3 is TGTGCCAGTAGTATGGGACAGGGTTGGGGCACCGGGGAGCTGTTTTTT. Translation: CASSMGQGWGTGELFF.

This chain links TRBV7-9 with TRBJ1-1; D possibly corresponds to TRBD1 (5 bases). The CDR3 covers 12 residues. Deletions cut 5 bases from V and 4 bases from J, with 8 bases between. Per germline, CDR1 SEHNR and CDR2 FQNEAQ (reference sequence). CDR3 coding DNA: TGTGCCAGCAGCGCAGGGCTCACTGAAGCTTTCTTT. Residues: CASSAGLTEAFF.

This clone appeared a few times. V gene TRBV2 combines with J gene TRBJ1-5, with D unresolved. The V and J ends lost 4 bases and 7 bases respectively, with 17 bases between them. In germline, CDR1 is SNHLY, CDR2 FYNNEI. The CDR3 extends over 15 amino acids. The CDR3 is CASSATHPRGQPQHF. The CDR3 DNA sequence: TGTGCCAGCAGTGCCACCCATCCGCGAGGGCAGCCCCAGCATTTT.

This clone has a single count. The chain joins TRBV6-1 to TRBJ1-2; maybe TRBD1 (6 bases). The V gene lost 6 bases and the J gene lost 2 bases, with 10 bases spanning the gap. Per the germline V gene, CDR1 is MNHNS and CDR2 is SASEGT. This CDR3 region has 13 residues. CDR3 residues: CASSRTANYGYTF. The CDR3 DNA sequence: TGTGCCAGCAGCAGGACAGCGAACTATGGCTACACCTTC.

This chain uses TRBV5-8 with TRBJ1-1; no clear D gene. CDR3 length: 12 residues. The germline CDR1 and CDR2 sequences are SGHTS and YDEGEE. Trimming shortened V by 7 bases and J by 8 bases, and 15 bases separated the two germline ends. The CDR3 loop reads CASAFATAEAFF. Here the CDR3 DNA reads TGTGCCAGCGCTTTCGCTACCGCCGAAGCTTTCTTT.

The chain uses TRBV7-8 and TRBJ1-5, with a weak D call TRBD1 (6 bases). The CDR3 length is 16 residues. V was clipped by 1 base and J by 0 bases, with 10 bases between them. Germline V gene lookup returns CDR1 SGHVS and CDR2 FQNEAQ. The CDR3 sequence: CASSLVDRFSNQPQHF. DNA of the CDR3: TGTGCCAGCAGCTTAGTGGACAGATTTAGCAATCAGCCCCAGCATTTT.

The chain recombines TRBV7-2 with TRBJ1-5; D not certain. Germline V gene sequence: CDR1 SGHTA, CDR2 FQGNSA. The germline V and J ends were trimmed by 6 bases and 5 bases, with 8 bases remaining between them. CDR3 length: 12 residues. The CDR3 sequence is CASSSGYQPQHF. The CDR3 DNA reads TGTGCCAGCAGTTCCGGTTATCAGCCCCAGCATTTT.

The genes are TRBV5-5 and TRBJ1-1, with unresolved D. There are 13 residues in the CDR3. Germline V gene sequence: CDR1 SGHKS, CDR2 YYEKEE (reference sequence). V was trimmed by 4 bases and J by 1 base, leaving 8 bases between them. Here the CDR3 DNA reads TGTGCCAGCAGCCCGACATGGAACACTGAAGCTTTCTTT. This gives the protein CASSPTWNTEAFF.

The rearrangement joins TRBV7-9 to TRBJ2-7, with D maybe TRBD2 (7 bases). Germline-derived CDR1 and CDR2 are SEHNR and FQNEAQ (reference sequence). CDR3 length equals 13 residues. The V and J ends lost 2 bases and 5 bases respectively, with 10 bases between them. CDR3 sequence reads: CASSLRGGHEQYF. CDR3 DNA: TGTGCCAGCAGCTTAAGGGGGGGCCACGAGCAGTACTTC. Combining the CDR3 with reference TRBV7-9 and TRBJ2-7 gives the whole variable domain DTGVSQNPRHKITKRGQNVTFRCDPISEHNRLYWYRQTLGQGPEFLTYFQNEAQLEKSRLLSDRFSAERPKGSFSTLEIQRTEQGDSAMYLCASSLRGGHEQYFGPGTRLTVT.

The chain combines TRBV27 with TRBJ2-1; D is ambiguous. The CDR3 sequence is 15 residues long. The germline gives CDR1 MNHEY, CDR2 SMNVEV (reference sequence). Trimming pared 2 bases from V and 5 bases from J, leaving 13 bases between. The CDR3 reads CASSLRLPSDNEQFF. The CDR3 coding sequence is TGTGCCAGCAGTTTACGACTCCCGTCCGACAATGAGCAGTTCTTC.

J is TRBJ1-2 and V is TRBV21-1; the tabulated D call, TRBD1, remains unverified against the DNA. TRBV21-1 is given as a pseudogene. The CDR3 has 13 amino acids. CDR3 region: CASNPGQGKGYTF. The CDR3 DNA reads as TGTGCCAGCAACCCGGGACAGGGTAAAGGCTACACCTTC.